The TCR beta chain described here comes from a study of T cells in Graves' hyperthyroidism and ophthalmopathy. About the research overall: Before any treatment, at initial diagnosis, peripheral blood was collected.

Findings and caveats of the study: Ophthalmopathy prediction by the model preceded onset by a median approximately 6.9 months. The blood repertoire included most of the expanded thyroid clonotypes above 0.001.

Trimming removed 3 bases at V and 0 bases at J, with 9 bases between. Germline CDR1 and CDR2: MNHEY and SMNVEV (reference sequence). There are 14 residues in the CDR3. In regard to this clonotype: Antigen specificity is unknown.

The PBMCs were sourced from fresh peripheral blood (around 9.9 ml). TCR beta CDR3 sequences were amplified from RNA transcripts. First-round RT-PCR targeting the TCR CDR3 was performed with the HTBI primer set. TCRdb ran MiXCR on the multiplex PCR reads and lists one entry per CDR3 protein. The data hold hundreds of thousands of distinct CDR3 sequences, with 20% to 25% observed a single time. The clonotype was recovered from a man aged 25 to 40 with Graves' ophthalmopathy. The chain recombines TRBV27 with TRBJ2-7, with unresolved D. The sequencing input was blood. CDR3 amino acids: CASSFRQSSYEQYF. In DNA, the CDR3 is TGTGCCAGCAGTTTCCGTCAATCCTCCTACGAGCAGTACTTC.